This T cell receptor beta chain was recorded in a study of blood T cell repertoires in COVID-19. On the study more broadly: The origin of the acute and convalescent COVID-19 samples was the United States, Italy and Spain. T cells, B-cell-depleted T cells, or PBMCs supplied cDNA or gDNA.

Authors' methods: Counts of nucleated cells, estimated from reference gene primer amplification, were obtained. Sequenced by immunoSEQ multiplex PCR; TCRdb stores in-frame clones only, minus some. V and J calls plus clone size are reproduced from that table; the DNA served to infer D and trimming. The table shows fewer than 350,000 clones, with roughly 86% occurring only once. Trimming left V 5 bases short and J 5 bases short, with 12 bases between. The CDR3 runs 13 residues. Germline loops: CDR1 SGHTA, CDR2 FQGNSA. The sample was peripheral blood. The rearrangement links TRBV7-2 to TRBJ2-5, with a tentative D call TRBD2 (7 bases). The sequence came from a woman in her twenties or thirties who had recovered from COVID-19. The CDR3 sequence: CASSRGARETQYF. For the CDR3, the DNA is TGTGCCAGCAGCCGGGGGGCCCGGGAGACCCAGTACTTC.